This entry features one TCR beta chain sequence. As yet, its antigen is unknown. PCR primers comprised 60 Vbeta and 13 Jbeta primers. Sequenced by immunoSEQ multiplex PCR; TCRdb stores in-frame clones only, minus some. The repertoire has some 150,000 clones, about 88% of them found once; the top ten carry more than 2%. Trimming took 0 bases from V and 6 from J; bases not matched to a gene: 4. The CDR3 sequence is 15 residues long. Germline lookup yields CDR1 SGDLS and CDR2 YYNGEE. The sample originates from a study of cytomegalovirus exposure and HLA in healthy donors. Broader study findings: Fewer N-insertions (relative to the roughly 730-donor mean) were reportedly seen in an Asian-associated ancestry cluster in a later analysis.

J is TRBJ2-1 and V is TRBV9; 9 bases match TRBD2. The TCR was taken from a woman between 18 and 29 years old in good health and CMV-seronegative. The sample was PBMCs. CDR3: CASSVAGRGGNEQFF. In DNA form, the CDR3 reads TGTGCCAGCAGCGTAGCCGGGCGGGGGGGCAATGAGCAGTTCTTC.